The rows below give T cell receptor beta chains drawn from one sample of a study of blood T cell repertoires in COVID-19. Measured with immunoSEQ multiplex PCR; TCRdb has only the in-frame clones, and not every one. The sample consists of about 300,000 clones, approximately 88% of them appearing once. Sequencing was performed on PBMCs or T cells enriched from blood (not recorded which). These receptors came from a man between 60 and 75 years old who had recovered from COVID-19. Both conserved end residues are part of each CDR3. D genes are given only for firm matches. Some rows have no size entry. The others give once, few or many, or a class for an expanded clone.

TRBV5-1	-	TRBD2	TRBJ2-5	TGCGCCAGCAGCTTGGGGGTAGAAAGCGGGAGTTCATTAGAGACCCAGTACTTC	CASSLGVESGSSLETQYF
TRBV27	-	-	TRBJ2-5	TGTGCCAGCAGACATTATCAACAGGGAAGGACGACCCAGTACTTC	CASRHYQQGRTTQYF
TRBV5-1	-	TRBD2	TRBJ2-7	TGCGCCAGCAGCCCCGGGCTAGCGGGACGATACGAGCAGTACTTC	CASSPGLAGRYEQYF
TRBV7-2	-	TRBD2	TRBJ2-7	TGTGCCAGCAGCTTAATCCAGACTAGCGGAGCCTACGAGCAGTACTTC	CASSLIQTSGAYEQYF
TRBV5-4	-	-	TRBJ2-2	TGTGCCAGCAGCTTGGCCGGTTTGGGAGCCAACACCGGGGAGCTGTTTTTT	CASSLAGLGANTGELFF
TRBV29-1	-	TRBD1	TRBJ2-1	TGCAGCGTTGTGAGGGACAGGGGATGGAATGAGCAGTTCTTC	CSVVRDRGWNEQFF
TRBV5-4	-	TRBD1	TRBJ2-1	TGTGCCAGCAGCTTGACAGGGGTCGACGGGGAGCAGTTCTTC	CASSLTGVDGEQFF
TRBV7-9	-	-	TRBJ2-1	TGTGCCAGCAGCTTAGACGCTAGCGCCCTAAGGAGCTCCTACAATGAGCAGTTCTTC	CASSLDASALRSSYNEQFF
TRBV25-1	-	TRBD1	TRBJ2-7	TGTGCCAGCAGTGAATTCGGGACAGGGGTCCACGAGCAGTACTTC	CASSEFGTGVHEQYF
TRBV6-5	once	TRBD2	TRBJ2-1	TGTGCCAGCAGTTACGGCCTAGCGGGAGGTTATGAGCAGTTCTTC	CASSYGLAGGYEQFF
TRBV12-2	-	-	TRBJ2-5	TGTGCAAGTCGCTTAGCCGGGACTACCATCCACCCACAAGAGACCCAGTACTTC	CASRLAGTTIHPQETQYF
TRBV19	-	TRBD1	TRBJ1-1	TGTGCCAGTAGTATATGGGGACAGGGAATCTCTGAAGCTTTCTTT	CASSIWGQGISEAFF
TRBV6-5	-	TRBD2	TRBJ2-7	TGTGCCAGCAGTACACTAGCGCCTCCCTACGAGCAGTACTTC	CASSTLAPPYEQYF
TRBV5-1	-	TRBD1	TRBJ2-3	TGCGCCAGCAGCCCAGGACAGGGATTAGGCACAGATACGCAGTATTTT	CASSPGQGLGTDTQYF
TRBV18	-	TRBD2	TRBJ2-2	TGTGCCAGCTCCCTGGGACTAGCGGGAGCGGTCGGGGAGCTGTTTTTT	CASSLGLAGAVGELFF
TRBV19	-	-	TRBJ2-2	TGTGCCAGTAGTATAGGGTCGACAGTGAACACCGGGGAGCTGTTTTTT	CASSIGSTVNTGELFF
TRBV5-1	-	-	TRBJ2-5	TGCGCCAGCAGCTCCGGGGTAGAAGAGACCCAGTACTTC	CASSSGVEETQYF
TRBV3-1/TRBV3-2	-	TRBD2	TRBJ2-5	TGTGCCAGCAGCCCCCGATCCGGGACTAGCGGAGAGACCCAGTACTTC	CASSPRSGTSGETQYF
TRBV19	-	TRBD2	TRBJ2-7	TGTGCCAGTAGGGATGGGGCTAGCGGGAACTACGAGCAGTACTTC	CASRDGASGNYEQYF
TRBV2	-	TRBD1	TRBJ1-1	TGTGCCAGCAGAACAGGGGGCAGGGGTATAGCTTTCTTT	CASRTGGRGIAFF
TRBV5-1	-	-	TRBJ1-1	TGCGCCAGCAGCCGAACACCGGGAGAAGGTACTGAAGCTTTCTTT	CASSRTPGEGTEAFF
TRBV5-1	-	TRBD2	TRBJ2-1	TGCGCCAGCAGCTTCGGGACTAGCAAGTCATATGAGCAGTTCTTC	CASSFGTSKSYEQFF
TRBV6-5	-	-	TRBJ2-7	TGTGCCAGCAGTCCCCAGTCGACGGGCGAGCAGTACTTC	CASSPQSTGEQYF
TRBV3-1/TRBV3-2	-	-	TRBJ1-2	TGTGCCAGCAGCCAACCGGTCCAATCCGGCTACACCTTC	CASSQPVQSGYTF
TRBV6-1	once	TRBD1	TRBJ2-2	TGTGCCAGCACCCTAAGGACAGGGACCGGGGAGCTGTTTTTT	CASTLRTGTGELFF
TRBV29-1	-	-	TRBJ2-1	TGCAGCGTCCGCTCAGCGGGCGCCTACAATGAGCAGTTCTTC	CSVRSAGAYNEQFF
TRBV10-1	once	TRBD2	TRBJ2-1	TGCGCCAGCAGTGAGTACCGGGAGGCTAATGAGCAGTTCTTC	CASSEYREANEQFF
TRBV18	-	TRBD1	TRBJ2-7	TGTGCCAGCTCACCGAGATCGCCCCAGGGGGCGGGTTCCGAGCAGTACTTC	CASSPRSPQGAGSEQYF
TRBV7-9	-	TRBD1	TRBJ1-5	TGTGCCAGCAGCGTATGGACAGGGGTCAATAGCAATCAGCCCCAGCATTTT	CASSVWTGVNSNQPQHF
TRBV5-1	-	-	TRBJ1-6	TGCGCCAGCAGCTTGTCCCGGGATCAGTATAATTCACCCCTCCACTTT	CASSLSRDQYNSPLHF
TRBV3-1/TRBV3-2	-	TRBD1	TRBJ1-4	TGTGCCAGCAGCCAAGATTGGACAGGGGAGGAAAAACTGTTTTTT	CASSQDWTGEEKLFF
TRBV12-3/TRBV12-4	-	TRBD1	TRBJ1-2	TGTGCCAGCAGTTCCACAGGGGAGAGTGGCTACACCTTC	CASSSTGESGYTF
TRBV7-9	-	TRBD1	TRBJ1-3	TGTGCCAGCAGCTTAGTACTCTGGACAGGGTCTGGGTCTGGAAACACCATATATTTT	CASSLVLWTGSGSGNTIYF
TRBV7-9	few	-	TRBJ1-3	TGTGCCAGCAGCCAGACATCACGCCGTGGAAACACCATATATTTT	CASSQTSRRGNTIYF
TRBV12-3/TRBV12-4	few	-	TRBJ1-2	TGTGCCAGCAGTGCACAGGGCTACTATGGCTACACCTTC	CASSAQGYYGYTF
TRBV7-9	once	-	TRBJ1-2	TGTGCCAGCAGCCCTCCGCAGGGTGGCTACACCTTC	CASSPPQGGYTF
TRBV2	-	-	TRBJ1-1	TGTGCCAGCGCTTTGGTTGCAGGGGATACTGAAGCTTTCTTT	CASALVAGDTEAFF
TRBV5-1	once	-	TRBJ1-3	TGCGCCAGCAGCTTGCAGGGGACAGGAAACACCATATATTTT	CASSLQGTGNTIYF
TRBV2	-	-	TRBJ1-1	TGTGCCAGCAGTGATCCAGGGAGGGACACTGAAGCTTTCTTT	CASSDPGRDTEAFF
TRBV19	-	TRBD2	TRBJ2-7	TGTGCCAGTAGTGGACGGGGACTAGCAGGATACGAGCAGTACTTC	CASSGRGLAGYEQYF
TRBV5-1	-	-	TRBJ2-1	TGCGCCAGCAGCCCGGACGTAGCGGATTACAATGAGCAGTTCTTC	CASSPDVADYNEQFF
TRBV29-1	once	-	TRBJ1-1	TGCAGCGTTGAAGTGTCAGGGTCTGAAGCTTTCTTT	CSVEVSGSEAFF
TRBV5-1	-	TRBD1	TRBJ1-5	TGCGCCAGCAGCTTTGGGACAGGGGATCAGCCCCAGCATTTT	CASSFGTGDQPQHF
TRBV7-6	-	TRBD2	TRBJ2-5	TGTGCCAGCAGCTTACGACTAGCGGGAGCGGAGACCCAGTACTTC	CASSLRLAGAETQYF
TRBV5-1	-	-	TRBJ2-2	TGCGCCAGCAGCTTGTTGGTAGCCGGGGAGCTGTTTTTT	CASSLLVAGELFF
TRBV24-1	-	-	TRBJ2-1	TGTGCCACCAGTGATAGCAGGGGGGCGAACTACAATGAGCAGTTCTTC	CATSDSRGANYNEQFF
TRBV2	-	TRBD1	TRBJ2-3	TGTGCCAGCAGGCTAACCCGGGCAGGGGGCTTCACAGATACGCAGTATTTT	CASRLTRAGGFTDTQYF
TRBV6-1	few	TRBD1	TRBJ2-7	TGTGCCAGCAGTGAAACGTGGGTTCGAGGGACAGGGTCCTACGAGCAGTACTTC	CASSETWVRGTGSYEQYF
TRBV7-9	medium-sized	-	TRBJ2-7	TGTGCCAGCAGAAAAGAGTCCTACGAGCAGTACTTC	CASRKESYEQYF
TRBV5-4	-	TRBD1	TRBJ2-7	TGTGCCAGCAGGGGACAGGGGGTTAGGAACTACGAGCAGTACTTC	CASRGQGVRNYEQYF